Presented here are 4 T cell receptor beta chains from one specimen sequenced in a study of blood T cell repertoires in COVID-19. The table came from immunoSEQ multiplex PCR; TCRdb's copy has only in-frame clones and leaves some out. The profile shows over 150,000 clones, about 85% of them singletons. Material for sequencing was peripheral blood. These receptors were taken from a man aged 40-49 years with acute or convalescent COVID-19.

This clone was detected once. This chain links TRBV5-4 with TRBJ2-7; D unresolved. The CDR3 sequence is 14 residues long. Germline-derived CDR1 and CDR2 are SGHNT and YYREEE (reference sequence). Trimming shortened V by 0 bases and J by 0 bases, and 7 bases separated the two germline ends. CDR3 residues: CASSLEHLSYEQYF. The CDR3 nucleotides are TGTGCCAGCAGCTTGGAACACCTCTCCTACGAGCAGTACTTC.

The rearrangement joins TRBV4-3 to TRBJ1-4; TRBD1 matches 8 bases. V shed 1 base, J shed 8 bases, and the junction held 6 bases outside the gene matches. CDR3 length: 15 residues. Germline lookup yields CDR1 LGHNA and CDR2 YSLEER. The CDR3 DNA is TGCGCCAGCAGCCAAGGGACAGGGTTAGGAGAAAAACTGTTTTTT. It is translated as CASSQGTGLGEKLFF.

This sequence joins TRBV5-4 and TRBJ1-6; D is possibly TRBD1 (5 bases). Trimming stripped 0 bases from V and 5 bases from J, with 15 bases between. The CDR3 runs to 17 residues. Germline V gives CDR1 SGHNT, CDR2 YYREEE (reference sequence). This CDR3 reads CASSLGFRESNNSPLHF. The CDR3 coding sequence is TGTGCCAGCAGCTTGGGTTTCAGGGAATCAAATAATTCACCCCTCCACTTT.

The chain employs TRBV5-1 and TRBJ2-5, with 7 bases identical to TRBD1. V was pared by 4 bases and J by 0 bases, with 3 bases of the junction left unmatched. The CDR3 has 14 amino acids. Germline CDR1 reads SGHRS; CDR2 reads YFSETQ. The CDR3 region is CASSEQGYQETQYF. The DNA of the CDR3 is TGCGCCAGCAGCGAACAGGGGTACCAAGAGACCCAGTACTTC.